This T cell receptor beta chain came from a study of OX40 agonist ivuxolimab in advanced cancers. Notes on the study in general: CD4+ and CD8+ blood T cells expanded clonally by week 6 at 0.1 to 3.0 mg/kg.

The data were produced by immunoSEQ multiplex PCR, yet TCRdb's version contains in-frame clones alone and is incomplete. The sample consists of 70,000 to 90,000 clones, about 89% of them appearing once. Worth noting for this clone: Its target is unknown.

The specimen comprised CD4+ or CD8+ T cells sorted from blood, sampled in a trial of the OX40 agonist ivuxolimab. This clonotype was obtained from an adult with an advanced solid tumor such as melanoma, head and neck, liver or kidney cancer.

CDR3 DNA: TGTGCCTGGAGCAACCAGGGACAGGGGGTTCAGCCCCAGCATTTT. Protein: CAWSNQGQGVQPQHF. The V call is TRBV30, the J call TRBJ1-5, with TRBD1 identical over 11 bases. Germline V gives CDR1 GTSNPN, CDR2 SVGIG (reference sequence). CDR3 length: 15 residues. V trimming: 3 bases; J trimming: 6 bases; junction bases outside the gene matches: 7.